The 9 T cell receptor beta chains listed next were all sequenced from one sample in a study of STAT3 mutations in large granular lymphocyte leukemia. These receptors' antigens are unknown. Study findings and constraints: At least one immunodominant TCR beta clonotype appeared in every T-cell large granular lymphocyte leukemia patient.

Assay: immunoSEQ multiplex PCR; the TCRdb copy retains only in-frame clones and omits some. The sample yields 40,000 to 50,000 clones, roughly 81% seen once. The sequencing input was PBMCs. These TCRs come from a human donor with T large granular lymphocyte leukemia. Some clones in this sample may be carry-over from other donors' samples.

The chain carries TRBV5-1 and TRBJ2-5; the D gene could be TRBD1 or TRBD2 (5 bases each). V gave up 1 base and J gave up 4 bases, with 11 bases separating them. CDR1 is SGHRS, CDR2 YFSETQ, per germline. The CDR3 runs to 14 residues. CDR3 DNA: TGCGCCAGCAGCTTGTGGCAGGGACCAGAGACCCAGTACTTC. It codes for CASSLWQGPETQYF.

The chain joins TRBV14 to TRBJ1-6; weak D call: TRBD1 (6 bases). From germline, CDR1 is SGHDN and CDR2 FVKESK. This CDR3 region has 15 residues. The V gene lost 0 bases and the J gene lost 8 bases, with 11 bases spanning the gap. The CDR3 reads CASSQDPQGHSPLHF. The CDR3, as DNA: TGTGCCAGCAGCCAAGATCCTCAGGGGCATTCACCCCTCCACTTT.

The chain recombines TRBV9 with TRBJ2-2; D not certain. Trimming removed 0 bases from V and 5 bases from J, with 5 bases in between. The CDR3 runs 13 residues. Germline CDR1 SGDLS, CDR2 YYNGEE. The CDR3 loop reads CASSVDLTGELFF. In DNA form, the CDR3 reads TGTGCCAGCAGCGTAGACCTAACCGGGGAGCTGTTTTTT.

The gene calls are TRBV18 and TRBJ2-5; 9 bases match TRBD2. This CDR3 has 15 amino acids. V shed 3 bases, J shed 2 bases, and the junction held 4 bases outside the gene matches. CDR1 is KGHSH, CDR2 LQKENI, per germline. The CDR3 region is CASSPFSGGQETQYF. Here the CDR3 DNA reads TGTGCCAGCTCACCCTTTAGCGGGGGACAAGAGACCCAGTACTTC.

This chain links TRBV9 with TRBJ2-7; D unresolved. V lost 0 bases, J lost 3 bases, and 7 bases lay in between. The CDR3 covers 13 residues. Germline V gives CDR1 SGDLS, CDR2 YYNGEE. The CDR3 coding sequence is TGTGCCAGCAGCGTAGTACCCGACTACGAGCAGTACTTC. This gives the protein CASSVVPDYEQYF.

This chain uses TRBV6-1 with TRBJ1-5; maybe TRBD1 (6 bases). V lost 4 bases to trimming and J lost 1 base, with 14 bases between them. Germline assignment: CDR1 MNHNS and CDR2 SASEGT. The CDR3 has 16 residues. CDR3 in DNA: TGTGCCAGCAGTGTCAGACAGGCCCGAAGCAATCAGCCCCAGCATTTT. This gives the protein CASSVRQARSNQPQHF.

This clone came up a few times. The CDR3, as DNA: TGTGCCAGTAGTATAGACAGCGGGGGGGTCCGGGAGACCCAGTACTTC. Protein: CASSIDSGGVRETQYF. The chain recombines TRBV19 with TRBJ2-5; 10 bases map to TRBD2. V lost 0 bases, J lost 5 bases, and 6 bases stayed unmatched. This CDR3 region has 16 residues. Germline CDR1 and CDR2: LNHDA and SQIVND (reference sequence).

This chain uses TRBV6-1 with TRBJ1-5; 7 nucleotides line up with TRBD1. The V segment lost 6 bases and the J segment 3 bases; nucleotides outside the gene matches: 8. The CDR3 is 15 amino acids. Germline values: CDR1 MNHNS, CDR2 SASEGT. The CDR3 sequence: CASSLQGRPNQPQHF. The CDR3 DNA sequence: TGTGCCAGCAGCCTACAGGGGAGGCCCAATCAGCCCCAGCATTTT.

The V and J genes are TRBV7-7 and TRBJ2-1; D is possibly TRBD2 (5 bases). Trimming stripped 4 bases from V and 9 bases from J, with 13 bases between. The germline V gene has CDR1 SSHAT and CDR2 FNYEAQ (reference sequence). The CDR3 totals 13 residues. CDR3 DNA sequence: TGTGCCAGCAGCTCAAGACTATTGGGTGAGCAGTTCTTC. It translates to CASSSRLLGEQFF.